Below are 5 T cell receptor beta chains sequenced from a single sample in a study of follicular helper T cells after annual influenza vaccination. Produced via immunoSEQ multiplex PCR; TCRdb's table is partial and in-frame only. The sample records about 14,000 clones, about four fifths being singletons. Time point given: 2015-2016 season, pre-vaccination. Material: CXCR5- memory CD4+ T cells sorted from blood, obtained on the day of influenza vaccination. Receptors originate from an adult who received the influenza vaccine.

The V call is TRBV10-3, the J call TRBJ2-3, with TRBD1 matching over 10 bases. The length of the CDR3 is 12 residues. The V and J ends lost 4 bases and 8 bases, in that order; junction bases with no gene match: 0. Germline V gene lookup returns CDR1 ENHRY and CDR2 SYGVKD. The CDR3: CAISGTGGTQYF. The CDR3 DNA is TGTGCCATCAGTGGGACAGGGGGTACGCAGTATTTT.

This clone has a handful of counts. This rearrangement joins TRBV11-2 to TRBJ2-7; 8 bases map to TRBD1. The CDR3 is 15 amino acids. Trimming removed 1 base from V and 4 bases from J; junction bases left unmatched: 6. Germline-derived CDR1 and CDR2 are SGHAT and FQNNGV. The CDR3 DNA is TGTGCCAGCAGCTTAGGAGGGACAGGAATTTACGAGCAGTACTTC. Amino acids: CASSLGGTGIYEQYF.

CDR3 amino acids: CASSLKRGVKDTQYF. In DNA form, the CDR3 reads TGTGCCAGCAGCCTTAAGCGGGGGGTGAAAGATACGCAGTATTTT. The rearrangement uses TRBV11-2 and TRBJ2-3; 9 positions agree with TRBD2. Per the germline V gene, CDR1 is SGHAT and CDR2 is FQNNGV. V shed 5 bases and J 5 bases; nucleotides not matched to a gene: 8. This CDR3 spans 15 amino acids.

The chain uses TRBV5-1 and TRBJ1-5; D ambiguous. The CDR3 spans 15 residues. The ends were cut back, 0 bases at V and 5 bases at J, with 12 bases in the middle. Looked up from germline, CDR1 is SGHRS and CDR2 is YFSETQ. The CDR3 DNA is TGCGCCAGCAGCTTGGGCGATCTCCCGGATCAGCCCCAGCATTTT. Amino acid sequence: CASSLGDLPDQPQHF.

The gene calls are TRBV18 and TRBJ1-6, with 7 bases fitting TRBD1. CDR1 is KGHSH and CDR2 is LQKENI in the germline V gene. The CDR3 contains 15 residues. The V segment lost 2 bases and the J segment 7 bases; nucleotides outside the gene matches: 5. The CDR3 bases are TGTGCCAGCTCACCATCGACAGGGAGGAATTCACCCCTCCACTTT. Translating gives CASSPSTGRNSPLHF.